The clone carrying this T cell receptor (beta chain) was counted ten times or more. Its antigen is unknown. The sample comes from a study of T cell repertoires in cytomegalovirus infection. In the study overall: CMV infection and matching HLA type were both indicated by public TCR beta signatures. Study-wide findings and caveats: HLA-C-restricted TCR beta clonotypes specific for CMV led the ex vivo response. The cumulative frequency of public TCR beta families distinguished individuals who carried CMV together with the relevant HLA.

The V gene lost 4 bases and the J gene lost 6 bases, with 13 bases spanning the gap. Germline V gene data show CDR1 as MNHEY and CDR2 as SMNVEV (reference sequence). The CDR3 length is 13 residues. TCRdb ran MiXCR on the reads and lists one entry per CDR3 protein. Here the sample spans almost 500,000 distinct CDR3 sequences, about 11% being singletons. The specimen was PBMCs. The receptor was isolated from a human donor in good health (CMV status not recorded). Some clones in this sample may be carry-over from other donors' samples. V and J are TRBV27 and TRBJ2-7; maybe TRBD1 (6 bases). CDR3 sequence: CASSSSRGSEQYF. CDR3 DNA: TGTGCCAGCAGTTCTTCCAGGGGCAGCGAGCAGTACTTC.